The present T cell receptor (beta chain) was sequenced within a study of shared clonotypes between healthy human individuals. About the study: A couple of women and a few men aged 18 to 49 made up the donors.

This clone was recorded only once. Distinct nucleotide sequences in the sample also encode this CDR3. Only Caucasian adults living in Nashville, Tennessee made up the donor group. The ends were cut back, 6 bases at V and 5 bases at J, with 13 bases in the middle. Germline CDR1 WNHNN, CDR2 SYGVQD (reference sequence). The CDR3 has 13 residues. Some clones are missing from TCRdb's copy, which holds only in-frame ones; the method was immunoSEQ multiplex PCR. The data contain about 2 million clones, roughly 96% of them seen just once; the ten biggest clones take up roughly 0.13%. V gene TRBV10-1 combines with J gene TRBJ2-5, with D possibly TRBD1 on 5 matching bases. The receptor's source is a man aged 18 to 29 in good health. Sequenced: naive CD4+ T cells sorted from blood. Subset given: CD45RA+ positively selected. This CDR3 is CASSPGSGETQYF. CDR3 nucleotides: TGCGCCAGCAGCCCAGGGTCCGGGGAGACCCAGTACTTC.